This T cell receptor beta chain was sequenced in a study of T-cell memory formation after mild COVID-19. Broader study findings: Clones shrinking between day 15 and 85 showed a balanced CD4/CD8 split, and those that grew later tilted toward CD4+. Prior to infection, memory already included some responding clones, suggesting cross-reactive memory joined.

There are a few counts of this clonotype. Its antigen is as yet unknown. J was trimmed by 5 bases and V by 9 bases; bases with no gene match: 9. Germline V gives CDR1 MNHEY, CDR2 SVGEGT. The CDR3 spans 13 residues. cDNA libraries for TCR alpha and TCR beta, carrying sample barcodes and UMIs, came from 5'RACE with constant-segment primers. TCRdb ran MiXCR on the 5' RACE reads and lists one entry per CDR3 protein. The repertoire has about 320,000 distinct CDR3 sequences, roughly an eighth of them found once; the top ten carry around 23%. The TCR sequence derives from a man between 18 and 35 years old who had mild COVID-19 (a few samples of this study predate the infection). Cell type and time point are not known. The chain recombines TRBV6-2 or TRBV6-3 with TRBJ2-7, with 8 positions matching TRBD1. The sample taken for sequencing was PBMCs or a T cell subset sorted from them (not recorded which). The CDR3 is CASRRTGSNEQYF. CDR3 DNA sequence: TGTGCCAGTCGACGGACAGGGAGCAACGAGCAGTACTTC.